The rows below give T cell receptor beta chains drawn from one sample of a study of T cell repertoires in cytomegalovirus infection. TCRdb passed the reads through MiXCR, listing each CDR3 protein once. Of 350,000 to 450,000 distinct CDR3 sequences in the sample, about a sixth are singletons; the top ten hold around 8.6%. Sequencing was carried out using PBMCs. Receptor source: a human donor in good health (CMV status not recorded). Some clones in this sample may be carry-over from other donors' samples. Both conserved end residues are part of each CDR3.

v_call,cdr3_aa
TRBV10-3,CAIREHQPQHF
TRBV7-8,CASSPGQWRSTEAFF
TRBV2,CASRGPGSGYEQYF
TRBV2,CASKGYLAGYQETQYF
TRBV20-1,CSARPAGEVDTQYF
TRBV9,CASSVVELPGELFF
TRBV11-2,CASSLIGLAGGGAPYNEQFF
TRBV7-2,CASSLRGWDQPQHF
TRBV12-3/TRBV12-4,CASSLGAGRYEQYF
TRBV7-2,CASSLAEADTQYF
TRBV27,CASSLSDGTNQPQHF
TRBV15,CATSRGQGYSWTEAFF
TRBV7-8,CASSSTRGWSSEQYF
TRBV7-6,CASSLTADGGTYNEQFF
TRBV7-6,CASSLEQGARAFF
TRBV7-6,CASSPSRGETQYF
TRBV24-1,CATSPRGTGRTSNEQFF
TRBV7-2,CASSLGVHTDTQYF
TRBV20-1,CSASARDRGSFEAFF
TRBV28,CASSLIQANQPQHF
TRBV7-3,CVSSSVNEQFF
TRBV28,CASSQRLVSAYEQYF
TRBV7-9,CASSVGPNTQYF
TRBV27,CASNHWGGLTDTQYF
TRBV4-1,CASSQAPTRSWAYGYTF
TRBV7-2,CASSLGSSSGNTIYF
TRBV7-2,CASSFRTSGGFQGDTQYF